Shown below are 4 T cell receptor beta chains from a single sample sequenced in a study of T cells after yellow fever vaccination. TCRdb analysed the 5' RACE reads with MiXCR anew, one entry per CDR3 protein. The profile covers around 31,000 distinct CDR3 sequences, with about 10% appearing a single time and 9% to 15% taken by the ten largest. Material: PBMCs, either bulk or a sorted T-cell subset (CD4+, CD8+, memory, or dextramer-sorted; not recorded which), obtained less than 18 days after the first yellow fever vaccination. The receptors here all came from a man in his late teens or twenties who received the YFV17D yellow fever vaccine.

There are many counts of this clonotype. The rearrangement uses TRBV5-1 and TRBJ2-3, with D perhaps matching TRBD2 (6 bases). The CDR3 contains 14 residues. Trimming shortened V by 3 bases and J by 9 bases, and 17 bases separated the two germline ends. Germline V gene lookup returns CDR1 SGHRS and CDR2 YFSETQ. In nucleotides, the CDR3 is TGCGCCAGCAGCTCCGGGACTTCTCAGGTCACGCAGTATTTT. Protein product: CASSSGTSQVTQYF. The entire variable domain, with the rest obtained from reference TRBV5-1 and TRBJ2-3, is as follows: KAGVTQTPRYLIKTRGQQVTLSCSPISGHRSVSWYQQTPGQGLQFLFEYFSETQRNKGNFPGRFSGRQFSNSRSEMNVSTLELGDSALYLCASSSGTSQVTQYFGPGTRLTVL.

This clonotype was counted ten times or more. CDR3 sequence: CAIGTGAGETQYF. The CDR3 DNA reads TGTGCCATCGGGACCGGAGCCGGCGAGACCCAGTACTTC. The chain couples TRBV10-3 to TRBJ2-5, with D possibly called TRBD1 or TRBD2 (5 bases each). This CDR3 comprises 13 residues. V was clipped by 8 bases and J by 5 bases, with 15 bases between them. Germline V gene sequence: CDR1 ENHRY, CDR2 SYGVKD.

Remarks on this clonotype: One end of the junction fails to match germline, which may point to a read error. The chain is built from TRBV11-3 and TRBJ2-1, with 10 bases identical to TRBD2. CDR1 and CDR2 (germline): SGHNT, YENEEA. There are 15 residues in the CDR3. CDR3 in DNA: TGTGTCAGCAGCTTACACCCGGTGACTAGCGGGGAGCAGTTCTTC. Translating gives CVSSLHPVTSGEQFF.

There are many counts of this clonotype. The chain combines TRBV7-9 with TRBJ1-1; D gene ambiguous. Trimming removed 2 bases from V and 4 bases from J, with 5 bases in between. This CDR3 region has 12 residues. CDR1 and CDR2 from the germline V gene are SEHNR and FQNEAQ (reference sequence). The CDR3 spells CASSLQATEAFF. The CDR3 region has the DNA TGTGCCAGCAGCTTACAGGCCACTGAAGCTTTCTTT.